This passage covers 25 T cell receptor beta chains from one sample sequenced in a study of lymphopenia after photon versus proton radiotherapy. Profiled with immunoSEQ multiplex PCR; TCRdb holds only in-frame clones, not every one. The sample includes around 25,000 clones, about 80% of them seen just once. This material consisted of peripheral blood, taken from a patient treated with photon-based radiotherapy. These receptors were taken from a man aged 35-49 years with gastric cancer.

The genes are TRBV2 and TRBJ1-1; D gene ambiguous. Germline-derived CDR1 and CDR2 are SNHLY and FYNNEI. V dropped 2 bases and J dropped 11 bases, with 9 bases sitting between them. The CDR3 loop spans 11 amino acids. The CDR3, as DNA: TGTGCCAGCAGTGAACCGGGATTGGCTTTCTTT. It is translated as CASSEPGLAFF.

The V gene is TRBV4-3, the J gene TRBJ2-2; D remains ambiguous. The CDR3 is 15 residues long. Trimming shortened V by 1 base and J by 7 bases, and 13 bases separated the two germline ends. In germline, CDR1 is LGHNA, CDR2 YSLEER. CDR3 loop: CASSQGAIWGGELFF. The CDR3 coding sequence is TGCGCCAGCAGCCAAGGGGCAATATGGGGCGGGGAGCTGTTTTTT.

CDR3 nucleotides: TGCGCCAGCAGCCAATGGGACAATAGCTACGAGCAGTACTTC. It encodes CASSQWDNSYEQYF. This rearrangement joins TRBV5-1 to TRBJ2-7, with TRBD1 as a possible D gene (6 bases). Trimming removed 4 bases from V and 3 bases from J, with 14 bases in between. CDR1 SGHRS and CDR2 YFSETQ come from the germline V gene. There are 14 residues in the CDR3.

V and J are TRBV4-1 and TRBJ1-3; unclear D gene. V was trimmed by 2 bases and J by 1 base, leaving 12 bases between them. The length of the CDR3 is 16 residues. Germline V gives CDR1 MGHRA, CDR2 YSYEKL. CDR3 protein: CASSQPRRESGNTIYF. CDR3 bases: TGCGCCAGCAGCCAACCCCGCCGGGAGTCTGGAAACACCATATATTTT.

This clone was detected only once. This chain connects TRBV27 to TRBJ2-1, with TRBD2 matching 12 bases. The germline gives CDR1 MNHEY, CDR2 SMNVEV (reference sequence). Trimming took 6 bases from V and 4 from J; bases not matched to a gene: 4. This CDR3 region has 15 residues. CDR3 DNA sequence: TGTGCCAGCAGAGGACTAGCGGGGAGATACAATGAGCAGTTCTTC. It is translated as CASRGLAGRYNEQFF.

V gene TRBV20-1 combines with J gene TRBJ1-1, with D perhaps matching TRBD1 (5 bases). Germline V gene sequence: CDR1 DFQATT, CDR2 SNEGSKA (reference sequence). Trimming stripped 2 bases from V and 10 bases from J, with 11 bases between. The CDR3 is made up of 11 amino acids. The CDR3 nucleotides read TGCAGTGCTAGAAGCACCGGGGGAGCTTTCTTT. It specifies CSARSTGGAFF.

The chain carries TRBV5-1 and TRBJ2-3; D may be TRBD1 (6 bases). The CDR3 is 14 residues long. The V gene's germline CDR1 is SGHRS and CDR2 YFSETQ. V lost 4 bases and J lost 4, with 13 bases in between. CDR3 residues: CASSKDSWADTQYF. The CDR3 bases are TGCGCCAGCAGCAAGGACAGCTGGGCAGATACGCAGTATTTT.

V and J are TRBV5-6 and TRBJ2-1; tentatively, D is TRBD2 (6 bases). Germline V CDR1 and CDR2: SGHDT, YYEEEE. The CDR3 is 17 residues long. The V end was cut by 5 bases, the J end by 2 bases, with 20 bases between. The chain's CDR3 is CASSVGPRGGPYNEQFF. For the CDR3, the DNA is TGTGCCAGCAGTGTTGGCCCCCGGGGAGGACCCTACAATGAGCAGTTCTTC.

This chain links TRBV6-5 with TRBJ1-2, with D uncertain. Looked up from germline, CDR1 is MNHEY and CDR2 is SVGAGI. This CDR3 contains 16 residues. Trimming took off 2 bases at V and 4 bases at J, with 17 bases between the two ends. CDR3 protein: CASSYNAIGGGYGYTF. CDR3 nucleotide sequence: TGTGCCAGCAGTTACAACGCAATAGGTGGAGGCTATGGCTACACCTTC.

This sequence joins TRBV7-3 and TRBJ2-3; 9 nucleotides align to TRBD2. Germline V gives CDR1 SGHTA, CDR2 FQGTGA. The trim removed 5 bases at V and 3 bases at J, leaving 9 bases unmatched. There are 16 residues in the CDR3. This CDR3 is CASSLQAGGPTDTQYF. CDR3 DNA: TGTGCCAGCAGCCTCCAGGCGGGGGGGCCAACAGATACGCAGTATTTT. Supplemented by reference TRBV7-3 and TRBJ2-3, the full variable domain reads GAGVSQTPSNKVTEKGKYVELRCDPISGHTALYWYRQSLGQGPEFLIYFQGTGAADDSGLPNDRFFAVRPEGSVSTLKIQRTERGDSAVYLCASSLQAGGPTDTQYFGPGTRLTVL.

The CDR3 loop is CASSLSGGGNQPQHF. The CDR3 DNA reads as TGTGCCAGCAGCTTATCCGGGGGCGGCAATCAGCCCCAGCATTTT. The chain links TRBV7-9 to TRBJ1-5, with a possible D match to TRBD1 (6 bases). This CDR3 is built from 15 residues. Germline values: CDR1 SEHNR, CDR2 FQNEAQ (reference sequence). Trimming removed 2 bases from V and 2 bases from J, with 10 bases in between.

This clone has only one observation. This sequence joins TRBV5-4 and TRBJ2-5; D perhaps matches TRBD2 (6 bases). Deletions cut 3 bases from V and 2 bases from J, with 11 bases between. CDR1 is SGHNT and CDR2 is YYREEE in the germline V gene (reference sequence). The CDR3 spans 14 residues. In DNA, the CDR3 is TGTGCCAGCAGCTCCGGACTACCGCAAGAGACCCAGTACTTC. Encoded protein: CASSSGLPQETQYF.

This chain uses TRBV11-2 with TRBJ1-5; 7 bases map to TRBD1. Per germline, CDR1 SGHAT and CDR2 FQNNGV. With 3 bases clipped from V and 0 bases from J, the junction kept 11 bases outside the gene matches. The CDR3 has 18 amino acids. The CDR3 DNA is TGTGCCAGCAGCTTCAGACAGGGAGCCACGCATAGCAATCAGCCCCAGCATTTT. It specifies CASSFRQGATHSNQPQHF. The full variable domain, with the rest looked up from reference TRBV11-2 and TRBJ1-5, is EAGVAQSPRYKIIEKRQSVAFWCNPISGHATLYWYQQILGQGPKLLIQFQNNGVVDDSQLPKDRFSAERLKGVDSTLKIQPAKLEDSAVYLCASSFRQGATHSNQPQHFGDGTRLSIL.

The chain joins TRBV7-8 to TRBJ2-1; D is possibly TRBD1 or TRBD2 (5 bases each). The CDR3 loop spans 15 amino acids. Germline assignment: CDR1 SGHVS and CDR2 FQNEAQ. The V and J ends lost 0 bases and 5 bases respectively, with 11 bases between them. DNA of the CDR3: TGTGCCAGCAGCTTAGCTGGGGGTGCCAACAATGAGCAGTTCTTC. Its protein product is CASSLAGGANNEQFF.

The CDR3 region has the DNA TGCGCCAGCAGCCCGGACAGTCAAGAAGCTTTCTTT. Translated, it gives CASSPDSQEAFF. The V and J genes are TRBV4-1 and TRBJ1-1, with a possible D match to TRBD1 (6 bases). V was shortened by 4 bases and J by 8 bases, with 11 bases between the two germline ends. This CDR3 is built from 12 residues. Germline-derived CDR1 and CDR2 are MGHRA and YSYEKL.

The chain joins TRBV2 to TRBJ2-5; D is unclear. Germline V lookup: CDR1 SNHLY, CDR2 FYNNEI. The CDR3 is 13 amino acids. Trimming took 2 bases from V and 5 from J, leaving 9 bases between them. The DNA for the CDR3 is TGTGCCAGCAGTGAACTTAGCATGGAGACCCAGTACTTC. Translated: CASSELSMETQYF.

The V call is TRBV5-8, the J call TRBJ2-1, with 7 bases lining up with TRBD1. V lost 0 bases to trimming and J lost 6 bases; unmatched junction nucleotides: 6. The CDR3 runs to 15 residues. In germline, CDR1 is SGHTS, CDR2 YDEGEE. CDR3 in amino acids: CASSLGDRVGNEQFF. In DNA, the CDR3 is TGTGCCAGCAGCTTGGGAGACAGGGTCGGCAATGAGCAGTTCTTC.

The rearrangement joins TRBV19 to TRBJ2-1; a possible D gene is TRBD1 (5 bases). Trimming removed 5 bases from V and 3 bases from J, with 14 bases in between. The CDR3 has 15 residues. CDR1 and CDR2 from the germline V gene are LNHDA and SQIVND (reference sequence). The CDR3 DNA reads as TGTGCCAGTAGTGGCCACAGGCTTAACTACAATGAGCAGTTCTTC. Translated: CASSGHRLNYNEQFF.

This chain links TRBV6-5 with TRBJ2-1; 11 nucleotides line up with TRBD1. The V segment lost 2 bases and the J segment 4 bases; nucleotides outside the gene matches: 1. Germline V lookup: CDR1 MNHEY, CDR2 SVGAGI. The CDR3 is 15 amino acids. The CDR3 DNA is TGTGCCAGCAGTTACGGGACAGGGGGATACAATGAGCAGTTCTTC. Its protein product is CASSYGTGGYNEQFF.

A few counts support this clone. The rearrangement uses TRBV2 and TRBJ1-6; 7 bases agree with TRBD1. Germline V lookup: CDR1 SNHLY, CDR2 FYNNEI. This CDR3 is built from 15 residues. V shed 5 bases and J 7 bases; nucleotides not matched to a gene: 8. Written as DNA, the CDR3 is TGTGCCAGCAGTTCAAGGACAGGATCCAATTCACCCCTCCACTTT. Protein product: CASSSRTGSNSPLHF. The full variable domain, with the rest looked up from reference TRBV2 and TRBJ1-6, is EPEVTQTPSHQVTQMGQEVILRCVPISNHLYFYWYRQILGQKVEFLVSFYNNEISEKSEIFDDQFSVERPDGSNFTLKIRSTKLEDSAMYFCASSSRTGSNSPLHFGNGTRLTVT.

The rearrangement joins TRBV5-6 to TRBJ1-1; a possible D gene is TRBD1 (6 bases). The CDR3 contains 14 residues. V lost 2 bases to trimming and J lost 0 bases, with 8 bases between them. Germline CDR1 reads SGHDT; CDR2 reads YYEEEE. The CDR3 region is CASSFGGLNTEAFF. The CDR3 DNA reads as TGTGCCAGCAGCTTTGGGGGCCTGAACACTGAAGCTTTCTTT.

CDR3 sequence: CASSPPVGQSGNEKLFF. The CDR3 DNA is TGCGCCAGCAGCCCCCCCGTCGGACAGAGCGGCAATGAAAAACTGTTTTTT. The chain joins TRBV5-1 to TRBJ1-4; a weak D match, TRBD1 (6 bases). Trimming pared 4 bases from V and 5 bases from J, leaving 21 bases between. This CDR3 is 17 amino acids long. Germline V gives CDR1 SGHRS, CDR2 YFSETQ.

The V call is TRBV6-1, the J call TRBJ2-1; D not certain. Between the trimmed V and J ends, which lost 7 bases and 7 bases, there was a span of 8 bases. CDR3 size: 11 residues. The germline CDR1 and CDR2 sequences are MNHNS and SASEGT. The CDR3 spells CASNLGNEQFF. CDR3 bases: TGTGCCAGCAACCTAGGGAATGAGCAGTTCTTC.

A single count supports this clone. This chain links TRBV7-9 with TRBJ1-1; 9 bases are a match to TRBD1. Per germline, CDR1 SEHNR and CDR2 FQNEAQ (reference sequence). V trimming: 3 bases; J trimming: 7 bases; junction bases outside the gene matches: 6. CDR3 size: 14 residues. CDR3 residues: CASSFVQGAGEAFF. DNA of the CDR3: TGTGCCAGCAGCTTTGTACAGGGGGCGGGTGAAGCTTTCTTT.

The CDR3 loop is CASSAWTDYYGYTF. The DNA for the CDR3 is TGTGCCAGCAGCGCGTGGACAGACTACTATGGCTACACCTTC. The rearrangement uses TRBV7-9 and TRBJ1-2, with TRBD1 as a possible D gene (6 bases). CDR1 is SEHNR, CDR2 FQNEAQ, per germline (reference sequence). V was shortened by 5 bases and J by 3 bases, with 13 bases between the two germline ends. The CDR3 extends over 14 amino acids.